Listed below are T cell receptor beta chains from one sample, sequenced in a study of blood T cells in healthy people across ages. TCRdb redid the calling of the 5' RACE reads with MiXCR, one entry per CDR3 protein. Among roughly 730,000 distinct CDR3 sequences listed, approximately 53% were seen once. Sequencing was done on a sample of blood. These receptors came from a man between 35 and 55 years old in good health. The CDR3 runs from the conserved cysteine through the conserved F or W. The D gene is left open where the match is weak. The listing skips clone size in some rows; elsewhere it reads once, few, many or a size class.

NA	TRBV20-1	few	TRBJ1-2	CSASIQGSDGYTF	TGCAGTGCTTCAATACAGGGCTCAGATGGCTACACCTTC
TRBD2	TRBV10-3	NA	TRBJ2-1	CAISESGGGANNEQFF	TGTGCCATCAGTGAGTCGGGCGGGGGGGCGAACAATGAGCAGTTCTTC
TRBD1	TRBV7-6	NA	TRBJ2-3	CASSLDGQGRTETQYF	TGTGCCAGCAGCTTAGACGGACAGGGCCGGACAGAAACGCAGTATTTT
NA	TRBV20-1	NA	TRBJ1-1	CSARDAGGTEAFF	TGCAGTGCTAGAGACGCAGGCGGCACTGAAGCTTTCTTT
NA	TRBV7-2	NA	TRBJ2-1	CASSNAGRYDEQFF	TGTGCCAGCAGCAATGCAGGAAGGTACGATGAGCAGTTCTTC
NA	TRBV12-3/TRBV12-4	NA	TRBJ1-1	CASCTDRRSLGFHNEAFF	TGTGCCAGCTGTACCGACAGGCGGAGTCTCGGTTTCCACAATGAAGCTTTCTTT
NA	TRBV7-9	many	TRBJ2-7	CASSLEFAIRPYEQYF	TGTGCCAGCAGCTTAGAGTTTGCTATCAGACCCTACGAGCAGTACTTC
TRBD1	TRBV10-3	NA	TRBJ2-1	CAITGTGVDEQFF	TGTGCCATCACCGGGACAGGGGTAGATGAGCAGTTCTTC
NA	TRBV10-3	NA	TRBJ2-5	CAISDLPGGQETQYF	TGTGCCATCAGTGATCTACCTGGGGGTCAAGAGACCCAGTACTTC
TRBD1	TRBV7-3	NA	TRBJ1-2	CASSLSQGALNGYTF	TGTGCCAGCAGCTTAAGTCAGGGGGCATTGAATGGCTACACCTTC
NA	TRBV20-1	NA	TRBJ2-7	CSARFELYEQYF	TGCAGTGCTAGATTTGAATTGTACGAGCAGTACTTC
TRBD1	TRBV20-1	NA	TRBJ2-5	CSAGTGRETQYF	TGCAGTGCTGGGACAGGGAGGGAGACCCAGTACTTC
NA	TRBV27	NA	TRBJ2-3	CASSFSGLGVTDTQYF	TGTGCCAGCAGTTTTTCCGGATTGGGTGTAACAGATACGCAGTATTTT
NA	TRBV7-9	NA	TRBJ1-1	CASSLLSLEDTEAFF	TGTGCCAGCAGCTTACTTTCTTTGGAGGACACTGAAGCTTTCTTT
TRBD1	TRBV9	once	TRBJ1-4	CASSIGTGNKDEKLFF	TGTGCCAGCAGCATCGGGACAGGAAATAAGGATGAAAAACTGTTTTTT
TRBD2	TRBV10-3	NA	TRBJ2-3	CAISESIPLAPAGEDTQYF	TGTGCCATCAGTGAGTCGATTCCCCTTGCGCCAGCGGGAGAAGATACGCAGTATTTT
NA	TRBV21-1	NA	TRBJ1-5	CASSNTIRRDRDSNQPQHF	TGTGCCAGCAGCAATACAATCCGACGGGACAGGGATAGCAATCAGCCCCAGCATTTT
TRBD1	TRBV12-3/TRBV12-4	NA	TRBJ1-2	CASRVGGAGYGYTF	TGTGCCAGCAGGGTAGGGGGCGCGGGGTATGGCTACACCTTC
NA	TRBV12-3/TRBV12-4	NA	TRBJ1-2	CTSGLRGGYTF	TGTACCAGCGGTCTTAGGGGAGGCTACACCTTC
TRBD2	TRBV20-1	once	TRBJ2-4	CSARVGLAGGLAKNIQYF	TGCAGTGCTAGGGTGGGACTAGCGGGAGGACTAGCCAAAAACATTCAGTACTTC
NA	TRBV27	NA	TRBJ2-1	CASSVRGENEQFF	TGTGCCAGCAGTGTAAGGGGGGAAAATGAGCAGTTCTTC
NA	TRBV11-2	NA	TRBJ2-3	CASRPDSTDTQYF	TGTGCCAGCAGGCCGGACAGCACAGATACGCAGTATTTT
TRBD1	TRBV27	once	TRBJ1-2	CASSRIDRVGYGYTF	TGTGCCAGCAGTCGAATCGACAGGGTCGGCTATGGCTACACCTTC
TRBD2	TRBV27	NA	TRBJ2-5	CASSSDGERGGSKETQYF	TGTGCCAGCAGCTCTGACGGGGAGCGGGGGGGCTCAAAAGAGACCCAGTACTTC
NA	TRBV7-9	few	TRBJ2-7	CASGGTVSYEQYF	TGTGCCAGCGGCGGGACAGTTTCCTACGAGCAGTACTTC
NA	TRBV7-6	few	TRBJ2-7	CASSLFSEGGEQYF	TGTGCCAGCAGCTTATTTTCGGAGGGCGGCGAGCAGTACTTC
NA	TRBV12-3/TRBV12-4	NA	TRBJ2-7	CASSLASWPYEQYF	TGTGCCAGCAGTTTAGCCTCCTGGCCCTACGAGCAGTACTTC
NA	TRBV14	few	TRBJ2-4	CASSQDMAGRNIQYF	TGTGCCAGCAGCCAAGACATGGCGGGTAGGAACATTCAGTACTTC
TRBD1	TRBV5-1	NA	TRBJ2-7	CASSLGQGAQYEQYF	TGTGCCAGCAGCTTAGGTCAGGGGGCTCAGTACGAGCAGTACTTC
NA	TRBV2	NA	TRBJ2-3	CASSERVDTDTQYF	TGTGCCAGCAGTGAGAGGGTAGACACAGATACGCAGTATTTT
TRBD2	TRBV7-8	NA	TRBJ2-3	CASSSSRYSGSKSDTQYF	TGTGCCAGCAGCTCCTCAAGATATAGCGGGAGTAAGTCAGATACGCAGTATTTT
NA	TRBV12-3/TRBV12-4	few	TRBJ1-6	CASSLTVGDNSPLHF	TGTGCCAGCAGTTTGACTGTGGGAGATAATTCACCCCTCCACTTT
NA	TRBV28	many	TRBJ2-5	CASSLGGVETQYF	TGTGCCAGCAGTTTAGGGGGAGTGGAGACCCAGTACTTC
NA	TRBV12-3/TRBV12-4	few	TRBJ1-2	CASTNGSGYGYTF	TGTGCCAGCACTAACGGGTCGGGCTATGGCTACACCTTC
NA	TRBV5-5	once	TRBJ1-5	CASSLNIQLGELGQPQHF	TGTGCCAGCAGCTTGAACATTCAGTTGGGGGAGCTGGGGCAGCCCCAGCATTTT
NA	TRBV21-1	once	TRBJ1-6	CASSPAVAGPLHF	TGTGCCAGCAGCCCGGCCGTCGCGGGGCCCCTCCACTTT
NA	TRBV3-1	NA	TRBJ1-2	CASSQASGMGGYTF	TGTGCCAGCAGCCAAGCTTCAGGGATGGGTGGCTACACCTTC
NA	TRBV12-3/TRBV12-4	NA	TRBJ2-5	CASSLDTSTQYF	TGTGCCAGCAGTTTGGACACTTCGACCCAGTACTTC
NA	TRBV5-1	NA	TRBJ2-5	CASSSGTRETQYF	TGCGCCAGCAGCTCCGGGACTCGAGAGACCCAGTACTTC
NA	TRBV5-1	NA	TRBJ2-3	CASSLATGSTDTQYF	TGTGCCAGCAGCTTAGCGACAGGTAGCACAGATACGCAGTATTTT
NA	TRBV7-2	NA	TRBJ2-7	CASSFLGVGEIDYEQYF	TGTGCCAGCAGCTTCCTTGGGGTCGGCGAGATAGACTACGAGCAGTACTTC
NA	TRBV20-1	NA	TRBJ2-3	CSATGQLLQTDTQYF	TGCAGTGCGACAGGACAGTTACTACAAACAGATACGCAGTATTTT
NA	TRBV2	once	TRBJ1-2	CASRGRGYTF	TGTGCCAGCAGGGGTAGAGGCTACACCTTC
TRBD2	TRBV7-2	few	TRBJ2-7	CASSFGTSGAYEQYF	TGTGCCAGCAGCTTCGGGACTAGCGGAGCCTACGAGCAGTACTTC
NA	TRBV14	NA	TRBJ1-1	CASSQVRARDTEAFF	TGTGCCAGCAGCCAAGTTAGGGCTAGAGACACTGAAGCTTTCTTT
TRBD2	TRBV3-1	NA	TRBJ2-5	CASSQVLSGGEGETQYF	TGTGCCAGCAGCCAAGTTCTCAGCGGGGGGGAGGGAGAGACCCAGTACTTC
NA	TRBV5-1	NA	TRBJ1-2	CASSLEPILYGYTF	TGCGCCAGCAGCTTGGAGCCCATACTCTATGGCTACACCTTC
NA	TRBV7-3	NA	TRBJ2-7	CASSLMPNRGGLYNEQYF	TGTGCCAGCAGCTTAATGCCCAACAGGGGGGGGCTTTACAATGAGCAGTACTTC
TRBD1	TRBV20-1	NA	TRBJ2-7	CSGSGQGFEEQYF	TGCAGTGGCTCGGGACAGGGGTTCGAAGAGCAGTACTTC